Listed here are 29 T cell receptor beta chains from one sample, sequenced in a study of CD8+CD57+ T cells in acquired aplastic anemia. Using genomic DNA as the template, TCR beta VDJ and CDR3 profiling was carried out. TCRdb re-analysed the reads in MiXCR, keeping a single row per CDR3 protein. The table shows 150,000 to 170,000 distinct CDR3 sequences, with approximately 52% occurring only once. Only patients with CD8+CD57+ cell expansion on flow cytometry were chosen for sequencing. The sequenced sample consisted of sorted CD4+, CD8+, or CD8+CD57+ T cells (not recorded which) from PBMCs. The receptors were gathered from a human donor with aplastic anemia.

CDR3 region: CSARASVNYEQYF. The CDR3 DNA reads TGCAGTGCTAGGGCTAGCGTTAACTACGAGCAGTACTTC. The J gene is TRBJ2-7, the V gene TRBV20-1, with TRBD2 as a possible D gene (6 bases). The CDR3 runs to 13 residues. Germline CDR1 is DFQATT and CDR2 is SNEGSKA (reference sequence). V lost 3 bases to trimming and J lost 3 bases, with 12 bases between them.

Ten or more counts support this clonotype. The chain carries TRBV6-2 or TRBV6-3 and TRBJ2-1; TRBD2 is a possible D gene (5 bases). With 2 bases removed from V and 2 bases from J, the gap between germline ends came to 7 bases. Germline assignment: CDR1 MNHEY and CDR2 SVGEGT. The CDR3 is 14 residues long. The CDR3 is CASSYSGAYNEQFF. In DNA form, the CDR3 reads TGTGCCAGCAGTTACAGCGGAGCCTACAATGAGCAGTTCTTC.

The chain recombines TRBV24-1 with TRBJ2-1; D might be TRBD1 (6 bases). In germline, CDR1 is KGHDR, CDR2 SFDVKD. V was shortened by 5 bases and J by 2 bases, with 12 bases between the two germline ends. This CDR3 is built from 15 residues. The CDR3 DNA reads as TGTGCCACCAGTGCCTCCAGGGGCACCTACAATGAGCAGTTCTTC. Translating it yields CATSASRGTYNEQFF.

In this sample, this clonotype turned up many times. The V gene is TRBV7-9, the J gene TRBJ1-6; TRBD1 is a possible D gene (6 bases). This CDR3 is built from 15 residues. The germline CDR1 and CDR2 sequences are SEHNR and FQNEAQ (reference sequence). Trimming cost V 7 bases and J 6 bases, with 16 bases left between them. This chain's CDR3 is CASTPLTGLNSPLHF. The CDR3 coding sequence is TGTGCCAGCACCCCGTTAACAGGGCTTAATTCACCCCTCCACTTT.

Points on this clonotype: A much larger clone lies a single base off, so this may be a read error. The chain has TRBV3-1 and TRBJ2-5; weak D call: TRBD1 (5 bases). The germline V gene has CDR1 LGHDT and CDR2 YNNKEL (reference sequence). The CDR3 has 17 amino acids. The CDR3 sequence is CASSRFLDKDTQETRYF. The DNA for the CDR3 is TGTGCCAGCAGCCGTTTCTTGGACAAGGACACCCAAGAGACCCGGTACTTC.

This clonotype was seen at least ten times. The chain joins TRBV7-2 to TRBJ2-3; D unclear. The V gene lost 5 bases and the J gene lost 4 bases, with 7 bases spanning the gap. CDR3 length: 12 amino acids. Germline V gives CDR1 SGHTA, CDR2 FQGNSA. CDR3 in DNA: TGTGCCAGCAGCCTCGGACCAGATACGCAGTATTTT. Translation: CASSLGPDTQYF.

Concerning this clonotype: A read error is possible here, since a much larger clone lies one base away. This sequence joins TRBV4-1 and TRBJ1-2; 9 bases fit TRBD1. This CDR3 has 15 residues. Germline CDR1 MGHRA, CDR2 YSYEKL. V lost 3 bases and J lost 0; bases outside the gene matches: 2. CDR3 protein: CASSHGQGPNYGYTF. The CDR3 coding sequence is TGCGCCAGCAGCCATGGACAGGGGCCTAACTATGGCTACACCTTC.

The chain has TRBV5-1 and TRBJ1-2; 8 bases fit TRBD1. The CDR3 is made up of 14 amino acids. V lost 4 bases, J lost 4 bases, and 6 bases stayed unmatched. CDR1 SGHRS and CDR2 YFSETQ come from the germline V gene. CDR3 sequence reads: CASSTGTGIYGYTF. The CDR3 region has the DNA TGCGCCAGCAGCACCGGGACAGGAATCTATGGCTACACCTTC.

A note on this clonotype: The CDR3 ends on some other residue instead of the conserved phenylalanine or tryptophan, so this is likely a read error. CDR3 DNA sequence: TGTGCCACCAGTGATTCGAGGGAGGGGGGATTCTATGGCTACACCCTC. It specifies CATSDSREGGFYGYTL. The chain employs TRBV5-4 and TRBJ1-2; TRBD1 might be the D (6 bases). The V gene's germline CDR1 is SGHNT and CDR2 YYREEE (reference sequence). The ends were cut back, 9 bases at V and 4 bases at J, with 25 bases in the middle. The CDR3 has 16 residues.

The chain links TRBV2 to TRBJ2-7, with D perhaps matching TRBD1 (5 bases). V was trimmed by 6 bases and J by 4 bases, leaving 7 bases between them. Germline V CDR1 and CDR2: SNHLY, FYNNEI. This CDR3 spans 11 amino acids. CDR3 region: CASRTAYEQYF. The CDR3, as DNA: TGTGCCAGCAGGACAGCTTACGAGCAGTACTTC.

This clonotype was observed a handful of times. J is TRBJ1-5 and V is TRBV2; no clear D gene. The CDR3 loop spans 14 amino acids. Germline CDR1 SNHLY, CDR2 FYNNEI. V was clipped by 3 bases and J by 4 bases, with 10 bases between them. In DNA, the CDR3 is TGTGCCAGCAGTGACAGCTTATGGAATCAGCCCCAGCATTTT. Translated, it gives CASSDSLWNQPQHF.

This chain uses TRBV2 with TRBJ1-6; possibly TRBD1 for D (6 bases). Trimming took 10 bases from V and 9 from J, leaving 16 bases between them. Germline values: CDR1 SNHLY, CDR2 FYNNEI. This CDR3 has 13 amino acids. DNA of the CDR3: TGTGCCACCCACACAGGGTTGGGTTCACCCCTCCACTTT. Its translation: CATHTGLGSPLHF.

This clonotype was detected only a few times. This sequence joins TRBV6-5 and TRBJ2-2; 7 positions agree with TRBD2. Trimming removed 4 bases from V and 0 bases from J; junction bases left unmatched: 5. Germline values: CDR1 MNHEY, CDR2 SVGAGI. This CDR3 has 16 amino acids. CDR3 nucleotides: TGTGCCAGCAGTTTTGGTCGGGGGGCGAACACCGGGGAGCTGTTTTTT. It translates to CASSFGRGANTGELFF.

This clonotype showed up many times. The chain has TRBV10-2 and TRBJ1-1; 12 nucleotides line up with TRBD1. Germline CDR1 WSHSY, CDR2 SAAADI. V dropped 8 bases and J dropped 2; count of bases not matched to a gene: 9. The CDR3 totals 16 residues. CDR3 sequence: CASFPGTGGQNTEAFF. The CDR3 DNA is TGCGCCAGCTTCCCCGGGACAGGGGGCCAAAACACTGAAGCTTTCTTT.

This clonotype is a singleton in its sample. The chain links TRBV20-1 to TRBJ1-5; D is undetermined. Germline V gene sequence: CDR1 DFQATT, CDR2 SNEGSKA (reference sequence). V was cut by 0 bases and J by 5 bases, with 11 bases left in between. This CDR3 has 14 amino acids. The CDR3 reads CSARDASGYQPQHF. CDR3 coding DNA: TGCAGTGCTAGAGATGCGTCGGGGTATCAGCCCCAGCATTTT.

The chain joins TRBV5-4 to TRBJ2-5; the D is unclear. With 0 bases removed from V and 2 bases from J, the gap between germline ends came to 8 bases. Germline V gene data show CDR1 as SGHNT and CDR2 as YYREEE (reference sequence). The CDR3 extends over 14 amino acids. The CDR3 region has the DNA TGTGCCAGCAGCTTGGTGCACGAACAAGAGACCCAGTACTTC. This codes for CASSLVHEQETQYF.

The chain couples TRBV29-1 to TRBJ1-1; D gene uncertain. CDR3 length: 11 residues. Trimming took off 3 bases at V and 11 bases at J, with 13 bases between the two ends. Germline V gene sequence: CDR1 SQVTM, CDR2 ANQGSEA. The CDR3 spells CSVDDSGFAFF. The CDR3 DNA follows: TGCAGCGTTGATGACTCAGGCTTTGCTTTCTTT.

V and J are TRBV10-3 and TRBJ1-2; TRBD1 agrees at 10 bases. From germline, CDR1 is ENHRY and CDR2 SYGVKD. After removal of 4 bases from V and 8 bases from J, the junction contained 10 bases not matched to a gene. This CDR3 comprises 15 residues. The chain's CDR3 is CAISGQGAKLIGYTF. Here the CDR3 DNA reads TGTGCCATCAGTGGACAGGGGGCGAAGTTGATCGGCTACACCTTC.

The V and J genes are TRBV24-1 and TRBJ2-1; tentatively, D is TRBD1 (5 bases). CDR1 and CDR2 (germline): KGHDR, SFDVKD. The germline V and J ends were trimmed by 6 bases and 6 bases, with 8 bases remaining between them. CDR3 length equals 12 residues. The CDR3 sequence is CATSKGANEQFF. Here the CDR3 DNA reads TGTGCCACCAGTAAAGGGGCCAATGAGCAGTTCTTC.

In this sample, this clonotype turned up once. This chain uses TRBV19 with TRBJ2-6; D possibly matches TRBD1 or TRBD2 (5 bases each). This CDR3 spans 16 amino acids. Germline values: CDR1 LNHDA, CDR2 SQIVND (reference sequence). Trimming removed 3 bases from V and 0 bases from J, with 9 bases in between. For the CDR3, the DNA is TGTGCCAGTAGTATTGGGACGAACTCTGGGGCCAACGTCCTGACTTTC. Protein: CASSIGTNSGANVLTF. Full variable domain (rest looked up from reference TRBV19 and TRBJ2-6): DGGITQSPKYLFRKEGQNVTLSCEQNLNHDAMYWYRQDPGQGLRLIYYSQIVNDFQKGDIAEGYSVSREKKESFPLTVTSAQKNPTAFYLCASSIGTNSGANVLTFGAGSRLTVL.

This clonotype was counted at least ten times. The gene calls are TRBV20-1 and TRBJ2-5, with D hard to call. With 0 bases removed from V and 7 bases from J, the gap between germline ends came to 3 bases. The germline V gene has CDR1 DFQATT and CDR2 SNEGSKA (reference sequence). The CDR3 is made up of 10 amino acids. CDR3 sequence reads: CSARDRTQYF. CDR3 nucleotide sequence: TGCAGTGCTAGAGATAGGACCCAGTACTTC.

This clonotype was observed at least ten times. The V gene is TRBV6-4, the J gene TRBJ2-1; 9 bases are shared with TRBD2. The CDR3 sequence is 15 residues long. Germline CDR1 MRHNA, CDR2 SNTAGT. V was clipped by 3 bases and J by 4 bases; unmatched bases: 4. In DNA form, the CDR3 reads TGTGCCAGCAGTGAAAGAACTAGCGGGTACAATGAGCAGTTCTTC. Its translation is CASSERTSGYNEQFF.

This clonotype was seen a handful of times. V usage is TRBV15 and J usage is TRBJ2-2, with TRBD1 identical over 8 bases. V was clipped by 8 bases and J by 6 bases; unmatched bases: 8. The CDR3 is 14 amino acids. Germline values: CDR1 LNHNV, CDR2 YYDKDF (reference sequence). The CDR3, as DNA: TGTGCCACCCTCAGGGGGCAGGAGTCCGGGGAGCTGTTTTTT. This translates into CATLRGQESGELFF.

The genes are TRBV7-8 and TRBJ1-6; possible D gene TRBD1, 5 bases. The CDR3 contains 15 residues. The V end was cut by 1 base, the J end by 7 bases, with 11 bases between. Germline CDR1 is SGHVS and CDR2 is FQNEAQ. In nucleotides, the CDR3 is TGTGCCAGCAGCTTAGAACCGGGACCCAATTCACCCCTCCACTTT. Amino acids: CASSLEPGPNSPLHF.

This chain links TRBV12-3 or TRBV12-4 with TRBJ1-5; the D is unclear. The CDR3 contains 14 residues. V was clipped by 6 bases and J by 7 bases, with 16 bases between them. The CDR3 loop reads CASSRSVGGQPQHF. CDR3 bases: TGTGCCAGCAGCCGATCGGTGGGTGGACAGCCCCAGCATTTT.

The chain employs TRBV10-3 and TRBJ1-3; no reliable D call. The germline gives CDR1 ENHRY, CDR2 SYGVKD. V was pared by 7 bases and J by 7 bases, with 14 bases between. This CDR3 is built from 13 residues. The CDR3 here is CAIKETVVNTIYF. CDR3 DNA: TGTGCCATCAAAGAAACAGTTGTGAACACCATATATTTT.

This sequence joins TRBV7-6 and TRBJ2-7; TRBD1 agrees at 9 bases. The CDR3 sequence is 15 residues long. V shed 4 bases and J 2 bases; nucleotides not matched to a gene: 6. Germline CDR1 is SGHVS and CDR2 is FNYEAQ. CDR3 sequence: CASSSPGQGPYEQYF. Written as DNA, the CDR3 is TGTGCCAGCAGCTCTCCGGGACAGGGCCCCTACGAGCAGTACTTC.

By proportion, this clonotype is medium-sized (0.01 to 0.1%). The chain joins TRBV12-3 or TRBV12-4 to TRBJ2-1, with D hard to call. The V end was cut by 6 bases, the J end by 10 bases, with 16 bases between. CDR3 length: 13 residues. CDR3 sequence: CASSPTPLMEQFF. The CDR3 region has the DNA TGTGCCAGCAGCCCGACACCATTAATGGAGCAGTTCTTC.

This chain joins TRBV20-1 and TRBJ1-6; possible D gene TRBD1, 5 bases. CDR1 is DFQATT and CDR2 is SNEGSKA in the germline V gene (reference sequence). This CDR3 is 15 amino acids long. V was trimmed by 6 bases and J by 7 bases, leaving 19 bases between them. The CDR3 reads CSARPGHVVNSPLHF. The DNA for the CDR3 is TGCAGTGCAAGGCCGGGGCACGTGGTAAATTCACCCCTCCACTTT.